A selection of T cell receptor beta chains follows, all from one sample in a study of shared clonotypes between healthy human individuals. Only in-frame clones appear in the TCRdb table, and some are missing; sequencing was by immunoSEQ multiplex PCR. This sample has 800,000 to 950,000 clones; 96% occur once, and the top ten carry under 0.3%. The source material was naive CD8+ T cells sorted from blood. These receptor sequences come from a man aged 30-40 years in good health. Each CDR3 is given with its conserved first and last residue. D genes are given only for firm matches. Expanded clones are given a class, and other clones once, few, many or no size at all.

>.|TRBJ1-2|TRBV4-1|TRBD1
TGCGCCAGCAGCCAAACATCCCAGACAGGGCGAAATGGCTACACCTTC
CASSQTSQTGRNGYTF
>.|TRBJ1-1|TRBV28|TRBD1
TGTGCCAGCAGCGGACAGGGAGGTCGATTCACTGAAGCTTTCTTT
CASSGQGGRFTEAFF
>.|TRBJ2-2|TRBV29-1|.
TGCAGCGTTGTCTTTGGGACGAACACCGGGGAGCTGTTTTTT
CSVVFGTNTGELFF
>once|TRBJ2-6|TRBV7-9|.
TGTGCCCCTTTAAGGTTGGTCTCTGGGGCCAACGTCCTGACTTTC
CAPLRLVSGANVLTF
>.|TRBJ2-5|TRBV27|.
TGTGCCAGCAGTTTATCTAGAGGGGGAGAGACCCAGTACTTC
CASSLSRGGETQYF
>once|TRBJ2-2|TRBV15|.
TGTGCCACCAGCAGCTGGGAAGGAGAGAACACCGGGGAGCTGTTTTTT
CATSSWEGENTGELFF
>once|TRBJ1-1|TRBV28|.
TGTGCCAGCAGTGGGACGGATTGGATGAACACTGAAGCTTTCTTT
CASSGTDWMNTEAFF
>.|TRBJ2-1|TRBV27|.
TGTGCCAGCAGCTGGACCTCCTACAATGAGCAGTTCTTC
CASSWTSYNEQFF
>.|TRBJ2-7|TRBV6-6|TRBD2
TGTGCCAGCAGCCCCAAAGCGGGAGGTCTTTCCGAGCAGTACTTC
CASSPKAGGLSEQYF
>.|TRBJ1-3|TRBV12-5|.
TGTGCTAGTGGTTTGGGAGGAAACACCATATATTTT
CASGLGGNTIYF
>once|TRBJ1-2|TRBV6-4|.
TGTGCCAGCTCATCTTTTGTAGGCTATGGCTACACCTTC
CASSSFVGYGYTF
>.|TRBJ2-7|TRBV29-1|TRBD2
TGCAGCGTTGCGGGCGGACTAGGCGAGCAGTACTTC
CSVAGGLGEQYF
>.|TRBJ1-2|TRBV2|.
TGTGCCAGCAGTGTCCTAGGAGAAAATGGCTACACCTTC
CASSVLGENGYTF
>.|TRBJ2-7|TRBV9|.
TGTGCCAGCAGCGTAGAGGACAACTACGAGCAGTACTTC
CASSVEDNYEQYF
>.|TRBJ2-3|TRBV28|.
TGTGCCAGCAGTGCAACTCCGCTAGGAATTCCCACAGATACGCAGTATTTT
CASSATPLGIPTDTQYF
>.|TRBJ2-7|TRBV5-1|TRBD2
TGCGCCAGCAGCTTGACGGGGGGCTACGAGCAGTACTTC
CASSLTGGYEQYF
>.|TRBJ2-1|TRBV28|.
TGTGCCAGCAGCGCAACGGCCGAGGGTGAGCAGTTCTTC
CASSATAEGEQFF
>.|TRBJ2-5|TRBV5-1|.
TGCGCCAGCAGCTTGGGGTACCAAGAGACCCAGTACTTC
CASSLGYQETQYF
>.|TRBJ2-2|TRBV5-1|.
TGCGCCAGCAGCCGGAATAGTCCGAACACCGGGGAGCTGTTTTTT
CASSRNSPNTGELFF
>.|TRBJ2-7|TRBV28|TRBD2
TGTGCCAGCAGGCTGACTAGCGGGTCCTACGAGCAGTACTTC
CASRLTSGSYEQYF
>.|TRBJ2-3|TRBV7-8|TRBD2
TGTGCCAGCAGCTTAGAGACAGGACTAGCGGGAGTTGGTACGCAGTATTTT
CASSLETGLAGVGTQYF
>.|TRBJ2-3|TRBV2|TRBD2
TGTGCCAGCAGTGGCCTAGCGGTCACAGATACGCAGTATTTT
CASSGLAVTDTQYF
>.|TRBJ1-3|TRBV28|.
TGTGCCAGCAGTCCGACGGTTACCGGTAACACCATATATTTT
CASSPTVTGNTIYF
>.|TRBJ2-7|TRBV28|TRBD1
TGTGCCAGCAGTTTAGCGGACAGGGACTACGAGCAGTACTTC
CASSLADRDYEQYF
>.|TRBJ2-7|TRBV27|.
TGTGCCAGCAGCCGAGGGGGGAATTGGGAGCAGTACTTC
CASSRGGNWEQYF
>.|TRBJ1-2|TRBV5-4|.
TGTGCCAGCAGCTTGTGGGGAGCGGGTAGTGGCTACACCTTC
CASSLWGAGSGYTF
>.|TRBJ2-1|TRBV27|.
TGTGCCACCTCTTTTCTCGGGTCCTACAATGAGCAGTTCTTC
CATSFLGSYNEQFF
>.|TRBJ1-1|TRBV19|.
TGTGCCACCTCCGGGGGGAGCGCTGAAGCTTTCTTT
CATSGGSAEAFF
>once|TRBJ2-7|TRBV29-1|.
TGCAGCGCCTCAGGTGGGGATGGGTCTCCCTCCCGCGGAGAGCAGTACTTC
CSASGGDGSPSRGEQYF
>.|TRBJ2-1|TRBV11-2|TRBD2
TGTGCCAGCAGCTACCCGGGGGGTTATGAGCAGTTCTTC
CASSYPGGYEQFF
>.|TRBJ2-1|TRBV27|TRBD2
TGTGCCAGCAGTATTAGCGGGAGCTACAATGAGCAGTTCTTC
CASSISGSYNEQFF
>.|TRBJ2-3|TRBV5-1|TRBD1
TGCGCCAGCAGCGTGGGGACAGGGGAAGATACGCAGTATTTT
CASSVGTGEDTQYF
>.|TRBJ2-2|TRBV11-2|.
TGTGCCAGCAGCTTCCCCCCGACTATCCCTGGCGGGGAGCTGTTTTTT
CASSFPPTIPGGELFF
>.|TRBJ2-7|TRBV15|TRBD1
TGTGCCACCCAATGGGACAGGGGGCTCTACGAGCAGTACTTC
CATQWDRGLYEQYF
>once|TRBJ2-2|TRBV6-6|.
TGTGCCAGCAGTCATAGCGCGGCCGGGGAGCTGTTTTTT
CASSHSAAGELFF
>.|TRBJ2-6|TRBV28|.
TGTGCCAGCAGTTCCTCGGGACACCCTCACTCTGGGGCCAACGTCCTGACTTTC
CASSSSGHPHSGANVLTF
>.|TRBJ2-7|TRBV5-1|TRBD1
TGCGCCAGCACCGGGACAGGGGCCCCCGAGCAGTACTTC
CASTGTGAPEQYF
>.|TRBJ2-2|TRBV15|TRBD1
TGTGCCACCAGCAGCCGGGACAGGGGGCGCCGCGGGGAGCTGTTTTTT
CATSSRDRGRRGELFF
>.|TRBJ1-2|TRBV27|.
TGTGCCAGCAGTTTAAATCCCCCTGCAGGGGTTCTAGGCTACACCTTC
CASSLNPPAGVLGYTF
>.|TRBJ1-5|TRBV28|.
TGTGCCAGCACGCAACAGGGTATGAGTCAGCCCCAGCATTTT
CASTQQGMSQPQHF
>.|TRBJ2-7|TRBV27|.
TGTGCCAGCAGCCCTCCCTCTAGGCCCTACGAGCAGTACTTC
CASSPPSRPYEQYF
>.|TRBJ2-7|TRBV27|TRBD2
TGTGCCAGCAGTTTAGTCACTAGCGGGCCCTACGAGCAGTACTTC
CASSLVTSGPYEQYF
>.|TRBJ2-2|TRBV11-2|TRBD2
TGTGCCAGCAGCTTAAATCCCAGGCGGGAGGAGGAGCTGTTTTTT
CASSLNPRREEELFF
>.|TRBJ2-1|TRBV27|.
TGTGCCAGCAGTTTATCGGGACCGAATGAGCAGTTCTTC
CASSLSGPNEQFF
>.|TRBJ1-4|TRBV30|.
TGTGCCTGGAGTCGAGTCGGTGAAAAACTGTTTTTT
CAWSRVGEKLFF
>.|TRBJ1-4|TRBV10-1|TRBD1
TGCGCCAGCAGTGAGTATCTCGGGACAGGGGTTAATGAAAAACTGTTTTTT
CASSEYLGTGVNEKLFF
>.|TRBJ1-4|TRBV6-5|TRBD1
TGTGCCAGCAGCCCGACAGGGGGAGGAGAAAAACTGTTTTTT
CASSPTGGGEKLFF
>.|TRBJ2-7|TRBV4-1|.
TGCGCCAGCAGCCAAGTTCCTGGAAACTACGAGCAGTACTTC
CASSQVPGNYEQYF
>.|TRBJ2-7|TRBV29-1|.
TGCAGCGTTGAGAGAGTGGGTAGCTACGAGCAGTACTTC
CSVERVGSYEQYF
>once|TRBJ2-7|TRBV5-6|TRBD2
TGTGCCAGCAGCCCGGGACTAGCGGAGTCGAGCTCCTACGAGCAGTACTTC
CASSPGLAESSSYEQYF
>.|TRBJ2-1|TRBV6-1|TRBD2
TGTGCCAGCAGTTTGCTAGCGGGAGGCCAGGATGAGCAGTTCTTC
CASSLLAGGQDEQFF
>.|TRBJ2-1|TRBV9|.
TGTGCCAGCAGCCTGACCCGGGACTCTTCCTACAATGAGCAGTTCTTC
CASSLTRDSSYNEQFF
>.|TRBJ2-7|TRBV11-2|.
TGTGCCAGCAGTGTAGGGGGAGGGGCCTACGAGCAGTACTTC
CASSVGGGAYEQYF
>.|TRBJ2-7|TRBV7-8|.
TGTGCCAGCAGGATCCCCCGAACCTACGAGCAGTACTTC
CASRIPRTYEQYF
>.|TRBJ1-2|TRBV6-6|.
TGTGCCAGCAGCAAGGACAGCCAGCTACACTATGGCTACACCTTC
CASSKDSQLHYGYTF
>.|TRBJ2-7|TRBV6-5|.
TGTGCCAGCAGTTCTCAAGGGGGGGTTTACGAGCAGTACTTC
CASSSQGGVYEQYF
>once|TRBJ1-5|TRBV7-9|TRBD1
TGTGCCAGCAGCTTAGGGGGCAGGGGGCAGCCCCAGCATTTT
CASSLGGRGQPQHF
>.|TRBJ2-6|TRBV11-2|.
TGTGCCAGCAGCCCCCATGGGGGCATTGGGGCCAACGTCCTGACTTTC
CASSPHGGIGANVLTF